This T cell receptor beta chain is from a study of OX40 agonist ivuxolimab in advanced cancers. Study summary: Two patients with cutaneous melanoma and one with hepatocellular carcinoma, three in total, showed partial responses.

Broader study findings: With doses of 0.1-3.0 mg/kg, partial responders showed among the lowest clonal expansion. The specificity for antigen of the expanded peripheral T cells was not determined.

CDR1 and CDR2 from the germline V gene are MNHEY and SVGAGI. The V end was cut by 2 bases, the J end by 4 bases, with 6 bases between. CDR3 length equals 13 residues. The method was immunoSEQ multiplex PCR; TCRdb's version includes in-frame clones alone and lacks a portion of them. The data contain about 48,000 clones, 70% to 90% of them singletons. A remark on this clone: Its antigen is still unknown.

The sequenced sample was CD4+ or CD8+ T cells sorted from blood, obtained in a trial of the OX40 agonist ivuxolimab. The sequence was obtained from an adult with an advanced solid tumor such as melanoma, head and neck, liver or kidney cancer. This chain connects TRBV6-5 to TRBJ1-5, with D unresolved. DNA of the CDR3: TGTGCCAGCAGTTACCATTTAAATCAGCCCCAGCATTTT. Encoded protein: CASSYHLNQPQHF.